This T cell receptor (beta chain) derives from a study of blood T cell repertoires in COVID-19. Across the whole study: Collection of acute and convalescent COVID-19 samples took place in the United States, Italy and Spain.

Sequenced by immunoSEQ multiplex PCR; TCRdb stores in-frame clones only, minus some. The table records some 150,000 clones, around 83% of them present only once. About this clone itself: Because the CDR3's place on the DNA is in doubt, the DNA is left out and the CDR3 is given as listed by TCRdb.

Per the germline V gene, CDR1 is SGHVS and CDR2 is FNYEAQ. The CDR3 comprises 18 residues, both ends counted. The rearrangement uses TRBV7-6 and TRBJ1-1; the table names TRBD1, a call not compared with the DNA. The specimen was peripheral blood. This TCR was sampled from a woman aged 55-75 years with acute or convalescent COVID-19. The CDR3 loop reads CASSRRAGTGVGNTEAFF.